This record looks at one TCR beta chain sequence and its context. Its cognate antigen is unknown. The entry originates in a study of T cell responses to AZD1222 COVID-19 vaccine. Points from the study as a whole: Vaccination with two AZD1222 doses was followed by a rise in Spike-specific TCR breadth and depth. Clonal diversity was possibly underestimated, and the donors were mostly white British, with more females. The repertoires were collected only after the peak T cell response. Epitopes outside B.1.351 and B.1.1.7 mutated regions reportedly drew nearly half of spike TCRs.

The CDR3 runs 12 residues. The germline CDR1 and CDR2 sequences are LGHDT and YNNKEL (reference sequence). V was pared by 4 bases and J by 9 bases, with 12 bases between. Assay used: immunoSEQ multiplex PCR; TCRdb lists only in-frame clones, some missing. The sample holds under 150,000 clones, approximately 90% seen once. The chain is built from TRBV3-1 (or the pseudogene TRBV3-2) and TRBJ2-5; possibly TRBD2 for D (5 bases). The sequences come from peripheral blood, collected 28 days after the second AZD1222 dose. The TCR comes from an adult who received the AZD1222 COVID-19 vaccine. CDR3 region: CASSPLLRAQYF. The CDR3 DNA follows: TGTGCCAGCAGCCCTCTCCTGAGGGCCCAGTACTTC.